This TCR beta chain came from a study of T cells after yellow fever vaccination. TCRdb ran MiXCR on the 5' RACE reads and lists one entry per CDR3 protein. The sample has approximately 140,000 distinct CDR3 sequences, about 7.7% seen once. The material was CD4+ T cells sorted from PBMCs, obtained 5 days after the yellow fever booster vaccination. The receptor comes from a young man who received the YFV17D yellow fever vaccine.

CDR3 sequence: CASSHLAGGYEQYF. The CDR3 bases are TGTGCCAGCAGCCACCTAGCGGGAGGATACGAGCAGTACTTC. V gene TRBV3-1 combines with J gene TRBJ2-7, with TRBD2 matching 11 bases. This CDR3 spans 14 amino acids. V lost 3 bases to trimming and J lost 4 bases; unmatched junction nucleotides: 2. Germline-derived CDR1 and CDR2 are LGHDT and YNNKEL (reference sequence).